This T cell receptor beta chain was sequenced in a study of regulatory T cells in long-lasting Graves disease. CDR1 is LGHDT and CDR2 is YNNKEL in the germline V gene (reference sequence). The CDR3 totals 18 residues. With 4 bases clipped from V and 0 bases from J, the junction kept 11 bases outside the gene matches. Time point here: newly diagnosed GD, antithyroid drugs for less than 3 months. Following extraction of RNA from PBMCs, that RNA was used to make the TCR library. Doctors identified Graves' disease using the American Thyroid Association guidelines. To make TCR beta libraries, researchers used iRepertoire HTBI primers and Arm-PCR of CDR3 regions. TCRdb redid the calling of the multiplex PCR reads with MiXCR, one entry per CDR3 protein. The sample lists 450,000 to 600,000 distinct CDR3 sequences; approximately 13% were seen once. This clonotype appeared a few times. This sample was shared with a second study, whose subject was T cells in Graves' hyperthyroidism and ophthalmopathy.

The source is a man aged 30 to 45 with Graves disease. The source material was peripheral blood mononuclear cells (PBMCs), sampled at new diagnosis, from a patient treated with antithyroid drugs. This chain uses TRBV3-1 with TRBJ2-7; 11 nucleotides match TRBD2. The CDR3 sequence: CASSLGLAETQSSYEQYF. The CDR3 DNA reads as TGTGCCAGCAGCCTGGGACTAGCGGAAACACAGAGCTCCTACGAGCAGTACTTC.